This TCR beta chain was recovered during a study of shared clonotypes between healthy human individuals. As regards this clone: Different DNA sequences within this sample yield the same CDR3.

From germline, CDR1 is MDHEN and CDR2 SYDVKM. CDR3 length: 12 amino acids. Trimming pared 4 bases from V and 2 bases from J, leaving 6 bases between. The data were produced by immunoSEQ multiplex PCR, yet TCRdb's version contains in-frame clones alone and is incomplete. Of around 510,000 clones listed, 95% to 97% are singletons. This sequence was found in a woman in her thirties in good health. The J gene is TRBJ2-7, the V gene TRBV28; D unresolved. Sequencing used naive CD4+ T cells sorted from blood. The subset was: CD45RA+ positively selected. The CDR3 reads CASSSPPYEQYF. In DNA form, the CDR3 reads TGTGCCAGCAGTTCTCCCCCCTACGAGCAGTACTTC.